The entry below gives a single T cell receptor (beta chain) sequence along with its context. In the original analysis: Amplified reference gene primers provided the basis for estimating nucleated cell counts. The assay was immunoSEQ multiplex PCR, and TCRdb's table has in-frame clones only and misses some. V and J calls and clone size come straight from that table; D and trimming were deduced from the DNA. The sample has 200,000 to 250,000 clones; around 81% are singletons. The record originates from a study of blood T cell repertoires in COVID-19. Study information: Donors in the United States, Italy and Spain gave samples during acute or convalescent COVID-19. Sources were T cells, B-cell-depleted T cells, or PBMCs; the material itself was cDNA or gDNA.

The CDR3 runs to 15 residues. The V and J ends lost 4 bases and 1 base respectively, with 11 bases between them. CDR1 MDHEN and CDR2 SYDVKM come from the germline V gene. This clonotype originated in a woman between 55 and 75 years old with acute or convalescent COVID-19. The chain has TRBV28 and TRBJ1-3; perhaps TRBD1 as D (5 bases). Sequencing used peripheral blood. The CDR3 reads CASSSGGGSGNTIYF. In nucleotides, the CDR3 is TGTGCCAGCAGTTCGGGTGGGGGGTCTGGAAACACCATATATTTT.